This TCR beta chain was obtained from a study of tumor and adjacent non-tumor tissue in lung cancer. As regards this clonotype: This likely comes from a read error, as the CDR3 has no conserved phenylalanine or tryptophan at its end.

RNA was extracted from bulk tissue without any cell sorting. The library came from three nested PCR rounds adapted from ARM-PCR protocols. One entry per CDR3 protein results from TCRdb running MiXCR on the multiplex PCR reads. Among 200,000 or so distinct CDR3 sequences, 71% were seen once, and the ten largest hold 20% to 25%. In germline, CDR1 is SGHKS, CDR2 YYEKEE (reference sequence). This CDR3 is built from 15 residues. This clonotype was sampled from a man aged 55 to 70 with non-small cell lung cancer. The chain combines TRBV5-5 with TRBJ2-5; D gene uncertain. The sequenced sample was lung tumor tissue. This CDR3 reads CASNLRPGLVETQYY. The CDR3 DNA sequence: TGTGCCAGCAACTTGCGCCCCGGGCTCGTGGAGACCCAGTACTAC.